The 21 T cell receptor beta chains in this list originate from one sample, sequenced in a study of cytomegalovirus exposure and HLA in healthy donors. The PCR was carried out with 60 Vbeta primers and 13 Jbeta primers. Libraries were prepared by immunoSEQ multiplex PCR; TCRdb keeps only in-frame clonotypes and omits some of them. The sample holds 90,000 to 140,000 clones, under 85% seen once. Sequencing was done on a sample of PBMCs. These receptors were collected from a man younger than 35 in good health and CMV-seronegative.

The gene calls are TRBV7-2 and TRBJ1-1, with no clear D. Germline CDR1 reads SGHTA; CDR2 reads FQGNSA. The V and J ends lost 5 bases and 4 bases respectively, with 17 bases between them. The CDR3 loop spans 15 amino acids. CDR3 DNA: TGTGCCAGCAGCCCCGCCCGTCGGGGAGCCACTGAAGCTTTCTTT. Residues: CASSPARRGATEAFF.

In this sample, this clone turned up a few times. The chain has TRBV2 and TRBJ2-7, with TRBD2 matching over 12 bases. The CDR3 length is 16 residues. Germline loops: CDR1 SNHLY, CDR2 FYNNEI. V lost 5 bases, J lost 7 bases, and 12 bases stayed unmatched. The CDR3 spells CASSYTSSGRASEQYF. Written as DNA, the CDR3 is TGTGCCAGCAGTTATACCTCTAGCGGGAGGGCCAGTGAGCAGTACTTC. The full variable domain, its missing parts supplied by reference TRBV2 and TRBJ2-7, is EPEVTQTPSHQVTQMGQEVILRCVPISNHLYFYWYRQILGQKVEFLVSFYNNEISEKSEIFDDQFSVERPDGSNFTLKIRSTKLEDSAMYFCASSYTSSGRASEQYFGPGTRLTVT.

The rearrangement links TRBV5-1 to TRBJ2-7, with D possibly being TRBD1 (6 bases). The V gene's germline CDR1 is SGHRS and CDR2 YFSETQ. Trimming shortened V by 0 bases and J by 0 bases, and 10 bases separated the two germline ends. The CDR3 loop spans 15 amino acids. CDR3 loop: CASSLVTGNSYEQYF. The CDR3 DNA reads TGCGCCAGCAGCTTGGTAACAGGGAACTCCTACGAGCAGTACTTC.

This rearrangement joins TRBV6-5 to TRBJ1-1, with TRBD1 matching 9 bases. V lost 1 base, J lost 6 bases, and 6 bases stayed unmatched. Per the germline V gene, CDR1 is MNHEY and CDR2 is SVGAGI. The CDR3 has 15 residues. The DNA for the CDR3 is TGTGCCAGCAGTTACTTGGGGACAGGGTCCTCTGAAGCTTTCTTT. Amino acids: CASSYLGTGSSEAFF.

The chain carries TRBV6-5 and TRBJ2-3; the match to TRBD2 covers 10 bases. Germline assignment: CDR1 MNHEY and CDR2 SVGAGI. This CDR3 has 15 amino acids. V gave up 4 bases and J gave up 0 bases; unmatched junction bases: 1. The CDR3 DNA reads TGTGCCAGCAGTTGGGGACTAGCGAGCACAGATACGCAGTATTTT. Amino acids: CASSWGLASTDTQYF.

CDR3 DNA: TGTGCCAGCAGCTTAGGACAGGTAGGGCCGGGGACTGAAGCTTTCTTT. It encodes CASSLGQVGPGTEAFF. The chain uses TRBV7-9 and TRBJ1-1; TRBD1 is a possible D gene (6 bases). There are 16 residues in the CDR3. CDR1 SEHNR and CDR2 FQNEAQ come from the germline V gene (reference sequence). The V end was cut by 1 base, the J end by 5 bases, with 17 bases between. Full variable domain (outside the CDR3, taken from reference TRBV7-9 and TRBJ1-1): DTGVSQNPRHKITKRGQNVTFRCDPISEHNRLYWYRQTLGQGPEFLTYFQNEAQLEKSRLLSDRFSAERPKGSFSTLEIQRTEQGDSAMYLCASSLGQVGPGTEAFFGQGTRLTVV.

The chain uses TRBV30 and TRBJ2-7; 8 bases align to TRBD1. This CDR3 region has 14 residues. The V and J ends lost 2 bases and 5 bases, in that order; junction bases with no gene match: 8. The germline CDR1 and CDR2 sequences are GTSNPN and SVGIG (reference sequence). The CDR3 spells CAWSMTGVSHEQYF. CDR3 sequence (DNA): TGTGCCTGGAGTATGACAGGGGTGTCCCACGAGCAGTACTTC.

The chain is built from TRBV7-9 and TRBJ2-7, with a weak D call TRBD1 (6 bases). This CDR3 region has 14 residues. In germline, CDR1 is SEHNR, CDR2 FQNEAQ (reference sequence). V was clipped by 3 bases and J by 6 bases, with 15 bases between them. Here the CDR3 DNA reads TGTGCCAGCAGCTTGACAGGTAGCTTAGGCGAGCAGTACTTC. It codes for CASSLTGSLGEQYF.

V gene TRBV7-8 combines with J gene TRBJ1-2, with D maybe TRBD1 (5 bases). The CDR3 has 13 amino acids. V shed 5 bases and J shed 4 bases, with 11 bases lying between them. Germline V gene lookup returns CDR1 SGHVS and CDR2 FQNEAQ. Written as DNA, the CDR3 is TGTGCCAGCAGCCTGGGGGGAGCCTATGGCTACACCTTC. Translating it yields CASSLGGAYGYTF. The entire variable domain, with the rest obtained from reference TRBV7-8 and TRBJ1-2, is as follows: GAGVSQSPRYKVAKRGQDVALRCDPISGHVSLFWYQQALGQGPEFLTYFQNEAQLDKSGLPSDRFFAERPEGSVSTLKIQRTQQEDSAVYLCASSLGGAYGYTFGSGTRLTVV.

The chain combines TRBV7-9 with TRBJ1-5; TRBD1 matches at 7 bases. The V and J ends lost 7 bases and 7 bases, in that order; junction bases with no gene match: 4. The V gene's germline CDR1 is SEHNR and CDR2 FQNEAQ (reference sequence). CDR3 length equals 12 residues. The CDR3 DNA sequence: TGTGCCAGCACCCAGGGGGGACAGCCCCAGCATTTT. This gives the protein CASTQGGQPQHF.

This chain connects TRBV21-1 to TRBJ1-2. TRBV21-1 is a recognized pseudogene. There are 14 residues in the CDR3. CDR3 bases: TGTGCCAGCAGCCGTCGGGGGGCGGTAGGTGGCTACACCTTC. It specifies CASSRRGAVGGYTF.

The chain employs TRBV6-1 and TRBJ2-7; tentatively, D is TRBD2 (6 bases). CDR1 and CDR2 from the germline V gene are MNHNS and SASEGT. Trimming stripped 6 bases from V and 0 bases from J, with 9 bases between. This CDR3 region has 13 residues. The CDR3 is CASRAGSSYEQYF. CDR3 sequence (DNA): TGTGCCAGCAGAGCCGGGAGCTCCTACGAGCAGTACTTC.

This chain connects TRBV6-4 to TRBJ2-3, with TRBD2 matching 7 bases. V shed 5 bases, J shed 2 bases, and the junction held 4 bases outside the gene matches. CDR3 length: 14 residues. Germline CDR1 and CDR2: MRHNA and SNTAGT. In DNA form, the CDR3 reads TGTGCCAGCAGTCGGGGGGAGACCACAGATACGCAGTATTTT. Amino acids: CASSRGETTDTQYF.

The chain joins TRBV11-3 to TRBJ2-7, with a tentative D call TRBD2 (5 bases). V lost 3 bases and J lost 3, with 15 bases in between. Germline loops: CDR1 SGHNT, CDR2 YENEEA. The CDR3 sequence is 15 residues long. Written as DNA, the CDR3 is TGTGCCAGCAGCTTCGGCGGGCCCGGTTACTACGAGCAGTACTTC. Its protein product is CASSFGGPGYYEQYF.

The J gene is TRBJ1-1, the V gene TRBV27; no clear D gene. Germline V gives CDR1 MNHEY, CDR2 SMNVEV (reference sequence). CDR3 size: 14 residues. Trimming removed 3 bases at V and 1 base at J, with 9 bases between. CDR3: CASSLRVSNTEAFF. CDR3 bases: TGTGCCAGCAGTTTGCGTGTTTCGAACACTGAAGCTTTCTTT.

V and J are TRBV7-9 and TRBJ2-7; TRBD1 matches 7 bases. The trim removed 5 bases at V and 2 bases at J, leaving 9 bases unmatched. The CDR3 loop spans 15 amino acids. In germline, CDR1 is SEHNR, CDR2 FQNEAQ (reference sequence). The CDR3 sequence: CASSQGEVPTYEQYF. DNA for the CDR3: TGTGCCAGCAGCCAGGGGGAAGTTCCTACCTACGAGCAGTACTTC.

A note on this clone: At one of its ends the junction is not consistent with the germline gene, which may arise from a read error. The CDR3 coding sequence is TGTGCTAGCAGCTTACGATACCGAGCGGGAGGGGATGAGCAGTTCTTC. Amino acid sequence: CASSLRYRAGGDEQFF. The V call is TRBV7-7, the J call TRBJ2-1; 10 bases agree with TRBD2. Germline CDR1 and CDR2: SSHAT and FNYEAQ (reference sequence). The CDR3 runs 16 residues.

This sequence joins TRBV28 and TRBJ1-3; TRBD1 matches at 9 bases. This CDR3 comprises 16 residues. The V segment lost 5 bases and the J segment 4 bases; nucleotides outside the gene matches: 9. Per the germline V gene, CDR1 is MDHEN and CDR2 is SYDVKM. CDR3 protein: CASSTGGAGEGNTIYF. CDR3 DNA: TGTGCCAGCAGTACAGGGGGCGCGGGGGAGGGAAACACCATATATTTT.

This clone occurred a few times. The CDR3 region is CSVGDPSGPQHF. CDR3 bases: TGCAGCGTTGGAGACCCCTCGGGGCCCCAGCATTTT. The chain combines TRBV29-1 with TRBJ1-5; D unclear. The germline V gene encodes CDR1 SQVTM and CDR2 ANQGSEA. The CDR3 is 12 amino acids. V was clipped by 4 bases and J by 9 bases, with 13 bases between them.

This clone has just a few counts. This sequence joins TRBV23-1 and TRBJ2-2; D perhaps matches TRBD2 (7 bases). TRBV23-1 falls under the ORF class, with uncertain function. This CDR3 is built from 15 residues. Trimming pared 2 bases from V and 7 bases from J, leaving 14 bases between. As DNA, the CDR3 is TGCGCCAGCAGTCAACCCCCAAGGGGGGGCGGGGAGCTGTTTTTT. Translated: CASSQPPRGGGELFF.

The chain links TRBV9 to TRBJ2-1; 8 bases fit TRBD2. The V gene's germline CDR1 is SGDLS and CDR2 YYNGEE. Trimming at V came to 2 bases and at J to 9 bases, leaving 10 bases not matched to a gene. The CDR3 loop spans 15 amino acids. CDR3 bases: TGTGCCAGCAGCGTTGCCACTAGCGGACTTGGTGAGCAGTTCTTC. Translated: CASSVATSGLGEQFF.